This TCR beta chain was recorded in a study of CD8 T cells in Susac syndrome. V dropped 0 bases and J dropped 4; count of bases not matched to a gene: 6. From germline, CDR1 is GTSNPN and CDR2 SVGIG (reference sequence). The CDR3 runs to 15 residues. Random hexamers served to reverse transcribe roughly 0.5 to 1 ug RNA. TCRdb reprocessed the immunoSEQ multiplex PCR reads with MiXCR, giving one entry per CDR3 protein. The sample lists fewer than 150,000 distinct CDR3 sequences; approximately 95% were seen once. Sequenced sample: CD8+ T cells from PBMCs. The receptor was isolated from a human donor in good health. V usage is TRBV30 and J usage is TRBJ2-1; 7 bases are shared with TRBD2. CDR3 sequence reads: CAWSVGAGRYNEQFF. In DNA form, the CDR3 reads TGTGCCTGGAGTGTTGGAGCGGGAAGATACAATGAGCAGTTCTTC.